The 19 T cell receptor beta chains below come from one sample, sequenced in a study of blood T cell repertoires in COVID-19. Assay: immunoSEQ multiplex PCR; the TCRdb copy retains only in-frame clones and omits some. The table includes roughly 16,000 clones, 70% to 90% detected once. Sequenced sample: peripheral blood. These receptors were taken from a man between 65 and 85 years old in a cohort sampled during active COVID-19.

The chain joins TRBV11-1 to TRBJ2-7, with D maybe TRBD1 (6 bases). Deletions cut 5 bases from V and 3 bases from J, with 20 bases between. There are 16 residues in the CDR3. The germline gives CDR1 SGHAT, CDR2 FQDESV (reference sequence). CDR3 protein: CASSPRGGQGFYEQYF. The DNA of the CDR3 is TGTGCCAGCAGCCCCCGTGGGGGTCAGGGGTTCTACGAGCAGTACTTC. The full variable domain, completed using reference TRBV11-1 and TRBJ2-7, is EAEVAQSPRYKITEKSQAVAFWCDPISGHATLYWYRQILGQGPELLVQFQDESVVDDSQLPKDRFSAERLKGVDSTLKIQPAELGDSAMYLCASSPRGGQGFYEQYFGPGTRLTVT.

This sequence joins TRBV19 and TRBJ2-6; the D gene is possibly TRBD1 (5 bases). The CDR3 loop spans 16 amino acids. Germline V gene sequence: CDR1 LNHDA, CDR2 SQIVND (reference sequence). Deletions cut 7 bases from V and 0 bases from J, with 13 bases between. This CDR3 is CASNLRGISGANVLTF. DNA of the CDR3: TGTGCCAGTAACTTAAGGGGTATCTCTGGGGCCAACGTCCTGACTTTC.

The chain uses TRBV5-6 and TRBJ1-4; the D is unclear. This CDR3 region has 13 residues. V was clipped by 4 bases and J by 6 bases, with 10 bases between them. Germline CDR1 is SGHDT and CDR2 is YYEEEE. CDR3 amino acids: CASSPRGYEKLFF. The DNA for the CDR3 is TGTGCCAGCAGCCCGCGAGGGTATGAAAAACTGTTTTTT.

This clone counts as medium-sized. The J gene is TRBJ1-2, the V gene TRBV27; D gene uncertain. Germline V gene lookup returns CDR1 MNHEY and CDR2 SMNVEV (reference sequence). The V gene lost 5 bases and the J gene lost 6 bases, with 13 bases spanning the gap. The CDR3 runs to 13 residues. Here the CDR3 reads CASSPGGPNGYTF. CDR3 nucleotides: TGTGCCAGCAGTCCCGGCGGCCCCAATGGCTACACCTTC.

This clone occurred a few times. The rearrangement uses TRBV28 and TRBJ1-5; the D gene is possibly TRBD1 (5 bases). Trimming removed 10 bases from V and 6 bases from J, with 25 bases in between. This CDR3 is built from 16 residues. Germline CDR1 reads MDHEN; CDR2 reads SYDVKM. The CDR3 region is CATGSYEQGLIQPQHF. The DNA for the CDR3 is TGTGCCACGGGGAGTTACGAGCAGGGACTTATTCAGCCCCAGCATTTT.

The CDR3: CASSQRGGSETQYF. The CDR3 bases are TGTGCCAGCAGCCAGAGGGGAGGGAGTGAGACCCAGTACTTC. The V call is TRBV11-1, the J call TRBJ2-5; 7 bases line up with TRBD2. Trimming removed 5 bases from V and 5 bases from J; junction bases left unmatched: 8. This CDR3 has 14 residues. Germline CDR1 SGHAT, CDR2 FQDESV (reference sequence).

DNA of the CDR3: TGTGCCAGCAGAGCACAGGGCTTGTTAAATGAGCAGTTCTTC. Protein sequence: CASRAQGLLNEQFF. The chain employs TRBV14 and TRBJ2-1; a weak D match, TRBD1 (6 bases). Germline values: CDR1 SGHDN, CDR2 FVKESK. The CDR3 totals 14 residues. Trimming took off 6 bases at V and 7 bases at J, with 16 bases between the two ends.

The CDR3, as DNA: TGTGCCAGTAGACCGGGACACCCCCAGAACACTGAAGCTTTCTTT. It yields the protein CASRPGHPQNTEAFF. The V and J genes are TRBV19 and TRBJ1-1; possibly TRBD1 for D (6 bases). The CDR3 consists of 15 residues. Trimming shortened V by 6 bases and J by 1 base, and 15 bases separated the two germline ends. The germline gives CDR1 LNHDA, CDR2 SQIVND (reference sequence).

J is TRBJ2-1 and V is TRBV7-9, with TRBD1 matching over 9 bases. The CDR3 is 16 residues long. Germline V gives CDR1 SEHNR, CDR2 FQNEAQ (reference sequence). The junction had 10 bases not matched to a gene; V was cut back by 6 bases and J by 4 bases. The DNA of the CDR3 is TGTGCCAGCAGTTTTGACCCGGGACAGGGTTACAATGAGCAGTTCTTC. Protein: CASSFDPGQGYNEQFF.

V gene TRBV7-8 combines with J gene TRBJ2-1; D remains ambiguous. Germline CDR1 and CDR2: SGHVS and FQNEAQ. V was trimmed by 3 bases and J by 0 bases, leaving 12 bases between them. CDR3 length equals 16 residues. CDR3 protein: CASSFGGLSSYNEQFF. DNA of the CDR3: TGTGCCAGCAGCTTTGGTGGGCTGAGCTCCTACAATGAGCAGTTCTTC.

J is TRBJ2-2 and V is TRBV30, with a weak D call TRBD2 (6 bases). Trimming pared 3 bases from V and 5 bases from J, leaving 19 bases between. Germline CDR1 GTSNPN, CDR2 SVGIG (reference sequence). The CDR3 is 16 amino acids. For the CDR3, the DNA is TGTGCCTGGAGGAACTCGTTGACTAGGTCTACCGGGGAGCTGTTTTTT. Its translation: CAWRNSLTRSTGELFF.

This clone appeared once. CDR3 loop: CASSLPGGWTEAFF. The CDR3 nucleotides read TGTGCCAGCAGCCTCCCCGGGGGGTGGACTGAAGCTTTCTTT. The chain is built from TRBV5-4 and TRBJ1-1; possible D gene TRBD1, 5 bases. Between the trimmed V and J ends, which lost 4 bases and 5 bases, there was a span of 15 bases. The CDR3 covers 14 residues. Germline lookup yields CDR1 SGHNT and CDR2 YYREEE (reference sequence). The complete variable domain, with remaining parts taken from reference TRBV5-4 and TRBJ1-1, reads ETGVTQSPTHLIKTRGQQVTLRCSSQSGHNTVSWYQQALGQGPQFIFQYYREEENGRGNFPPRFSGLQFPNYSSELNVNALELDDSALYLCASSLPGGWTEAFFGQGTRLTVV.

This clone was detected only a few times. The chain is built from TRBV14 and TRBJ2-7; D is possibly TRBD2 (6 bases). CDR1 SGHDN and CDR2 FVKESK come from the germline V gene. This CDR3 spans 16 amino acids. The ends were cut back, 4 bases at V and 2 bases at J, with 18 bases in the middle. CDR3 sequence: CASSPLARLDAYEQYF. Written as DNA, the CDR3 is TGTGCCAGCAGCCCTCTAGCGCGACTGGACGCCTACGAGCAGTACTTC.

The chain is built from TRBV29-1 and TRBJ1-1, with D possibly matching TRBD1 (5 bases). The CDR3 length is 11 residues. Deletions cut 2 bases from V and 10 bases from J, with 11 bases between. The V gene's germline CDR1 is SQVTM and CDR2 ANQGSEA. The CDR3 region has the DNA TGCAGCGTTGAACGGGGGGAAGGAGCTTTCTTT. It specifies CSVERGEGAFF.

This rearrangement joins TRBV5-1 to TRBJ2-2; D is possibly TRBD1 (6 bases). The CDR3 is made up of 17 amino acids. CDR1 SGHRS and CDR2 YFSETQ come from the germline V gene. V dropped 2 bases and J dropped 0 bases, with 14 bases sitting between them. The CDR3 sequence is CASSFSYRGTNTGELFF. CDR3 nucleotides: TGCGCCAGCAGCTTCTCCTATAGGGGGACGAACACCGGGGAGCTGTTTTTT.

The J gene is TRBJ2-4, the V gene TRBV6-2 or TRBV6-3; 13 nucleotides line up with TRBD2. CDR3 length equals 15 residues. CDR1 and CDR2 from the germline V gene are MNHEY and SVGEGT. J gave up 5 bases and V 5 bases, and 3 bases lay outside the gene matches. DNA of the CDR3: TGTGCCAGCAGTGGACTAGCGGGGGTACAAAACATTCAGTACTTC. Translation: CASSGLAGVQNIQYF.

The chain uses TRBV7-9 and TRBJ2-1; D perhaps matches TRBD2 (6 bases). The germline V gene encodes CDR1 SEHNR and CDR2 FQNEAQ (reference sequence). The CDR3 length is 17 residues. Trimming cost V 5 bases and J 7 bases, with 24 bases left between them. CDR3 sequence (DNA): TGTGCCAGCAGCCCCGACGCCGTCGCGGGAACGGGAAATGAGCAGTTCTTC. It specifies CASSPDAVAGTGNEQFF.

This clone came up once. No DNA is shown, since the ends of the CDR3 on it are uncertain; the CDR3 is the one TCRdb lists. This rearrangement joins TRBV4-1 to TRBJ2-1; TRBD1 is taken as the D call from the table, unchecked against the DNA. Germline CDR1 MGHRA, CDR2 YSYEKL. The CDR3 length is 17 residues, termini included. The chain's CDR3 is CASSPSSGQGNYNEQFF.

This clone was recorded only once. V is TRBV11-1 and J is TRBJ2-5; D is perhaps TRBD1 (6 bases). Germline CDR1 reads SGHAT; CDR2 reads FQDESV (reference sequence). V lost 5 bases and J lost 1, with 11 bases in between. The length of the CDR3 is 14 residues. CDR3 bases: TGTGCCAGCAGCCCAGGGGTCCTCCAAGAGACCCAGTACTTC. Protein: CASSPGVLQETQYF.